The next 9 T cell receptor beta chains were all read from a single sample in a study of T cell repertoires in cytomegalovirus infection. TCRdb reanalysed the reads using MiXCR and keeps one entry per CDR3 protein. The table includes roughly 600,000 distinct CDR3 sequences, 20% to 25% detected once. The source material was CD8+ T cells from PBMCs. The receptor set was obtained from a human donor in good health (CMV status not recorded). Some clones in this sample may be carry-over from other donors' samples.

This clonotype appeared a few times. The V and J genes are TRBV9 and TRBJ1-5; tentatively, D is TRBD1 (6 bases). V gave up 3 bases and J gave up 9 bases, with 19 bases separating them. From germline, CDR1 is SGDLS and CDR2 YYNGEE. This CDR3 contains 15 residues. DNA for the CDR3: TGTGCCAGCAGCGCCTCAGACAGGCCCAGCCGGCCCCAGCATTTT. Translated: CASSASDRPSRPQHF.

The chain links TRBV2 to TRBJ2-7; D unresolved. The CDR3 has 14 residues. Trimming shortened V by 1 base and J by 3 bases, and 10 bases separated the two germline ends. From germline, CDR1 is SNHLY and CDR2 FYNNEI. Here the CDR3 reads CASSEGTQLYEQYV. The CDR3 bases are TGTGCCAGCAGTGAAGGGACCCAACTCTACGAGCAGTACGTC.

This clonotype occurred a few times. The CDR3 DNA is TGTGCCAGCAGCTTAATGGTCCTAGCGGACTACAATGAGCAGTTCTTC. It encodes CASSLMVLADYNEQFF. V and J are TRBV7-3 and TRBJ2-1; 7 bases line up with TRBD2. The trim removed 1 base at V and 3 bases at J, leaving 6 bases unmatched. The CDR3 is 16 amino acids. Germline V lookup: CDR1 SGHTA, CDR2 FQGTGA. The full variable domain, completed using reference TRBV7-3 and TRBJ2-1, is GAGVSQTPSNKVTEKGKYVELRCDPISGHTALYWYRQSLGQGPEFLIYFQGTGAADDSGLPNDRFFAVRPEGSVSTLKIQRTERGDSAVYLCASSLMVLADYNEQFFGPGTRLTVL.

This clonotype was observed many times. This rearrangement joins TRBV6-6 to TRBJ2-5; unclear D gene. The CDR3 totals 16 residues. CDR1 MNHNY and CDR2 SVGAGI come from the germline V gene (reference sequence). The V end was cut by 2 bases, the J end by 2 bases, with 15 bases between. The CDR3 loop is CASSYPLFGHQETQYF. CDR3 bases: TGTGCCAGCAGTTACCCTTTATTCGGCCATCAAGAGACCCAGTACTTC.

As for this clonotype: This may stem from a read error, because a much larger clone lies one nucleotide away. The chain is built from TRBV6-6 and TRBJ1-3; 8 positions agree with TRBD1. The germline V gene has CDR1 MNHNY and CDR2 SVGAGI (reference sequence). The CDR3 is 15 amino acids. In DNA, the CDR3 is TGTACCAGCAGTTACCGACAGGGGCTGGAAAACACCATATATTTT. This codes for CTSSYRQGLENTIYF.

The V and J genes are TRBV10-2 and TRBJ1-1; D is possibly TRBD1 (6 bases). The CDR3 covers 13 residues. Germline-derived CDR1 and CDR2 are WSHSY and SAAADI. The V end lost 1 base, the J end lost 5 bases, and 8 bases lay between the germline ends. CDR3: CASSEWGLTEAFF. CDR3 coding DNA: TGCGCCAGCAGTGAGTGGGGGCTAACTGAAGCTTTCTTT.

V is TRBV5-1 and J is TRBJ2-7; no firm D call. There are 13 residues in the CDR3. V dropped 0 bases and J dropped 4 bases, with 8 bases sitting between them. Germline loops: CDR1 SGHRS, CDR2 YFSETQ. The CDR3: CASSLDGVYEQYF. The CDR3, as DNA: TGCGCCAGCAGCTTGGATGGGGTTTACGAGCAGTACTTC.

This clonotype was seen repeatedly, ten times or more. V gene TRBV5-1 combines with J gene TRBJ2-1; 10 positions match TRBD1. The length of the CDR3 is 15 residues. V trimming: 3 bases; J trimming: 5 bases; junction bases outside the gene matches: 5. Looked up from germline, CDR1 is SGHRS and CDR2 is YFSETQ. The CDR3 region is CASSSDRGLHNEQFF. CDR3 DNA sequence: TGCGCCAGCAGCTCCGACAGGGGGCTACACAATGAGCAGTTCTTC. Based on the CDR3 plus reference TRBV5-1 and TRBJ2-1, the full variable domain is KAGVTQTPRYLIKTRGQQVTLSCSPISGHRSVSWYQQTPGQGLQFLFEYFSETQRNKGNFPGRFSGRQFSNSRSEMNVSTLELGDSALYLCASSSDRGLHNEQFFGPGTRLTVL.

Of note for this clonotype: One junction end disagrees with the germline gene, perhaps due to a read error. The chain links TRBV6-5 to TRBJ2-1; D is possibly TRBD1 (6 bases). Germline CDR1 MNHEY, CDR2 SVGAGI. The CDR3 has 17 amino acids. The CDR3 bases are TGTGTCAGCAGTTACTTATGGACAGTCGAGGGGACGAATGAGCAGTTCTTC. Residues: CVSSYLWTVEGTNEQFF.